The 8 T cell receptor beta chains listed next were all sequenced from one sample in a study of cytomegalovirus exposure and HLA in healthy donors. Sequencing was performed with immunoSEQ multiplex PCR; in TCRdb, only in-frame clones are kept and a portion is missing. The table records some 190,000 clones, about nine tenths of them present only once. The sequenced sample was PBMCs. These receptor sequences come from a man aged 25 to 45 in good health and CMV-seropositive.

This clone was seen once. The V and J genes are TRBV30 and TRBJ1-5, with a tentative D call TRBD1 (5 bases). CDR1 is GTSNPN, CDR2 SVGIG, per germline (reference sequence). This CDR3 comprises 15 residues. Trimming pared 0 bases from V and 3 bases from J, leaving 12 bases between. CDR3 protein: CAWSVSQGPNQPQHF. For the CDR3, the DNA is TGTGCCTGGAGTGTATCCCAGGGCCCCAATCAGCCCCAGCATTTT.

The CDR3 is CASSFGAGGRVTDTQYF. The CDR3 DNA is TGCGCCAGCAGCTTCGGAGCGGGAGGGCGAGTCACAGATACGCAGTATTTT. This chain joins TRBV5-1 and TRBJ2-3; TRBD2 matches at 10 bases. The CDR3 runs 17 residues. J was trimmed by 2 bases and V by 2 bases; bases with no gene match: 8. Germline V gives CDR1 SGHRS, CDR2 YFSETQ.

The chain carries TRBV2 and TRBJ1-2, with TRBD1 identical over 11 bases. Per the germline V gene, CDR1 is SNHLY and CDR2 is FYNNEI. This CDR3 has 15 amino acids. The V segment lost 6 bases and the J segment 0 bases; nucleotides outside the gene matches: 3. The CDR3 DNA follows: TGTGCCAGCAGCGAGGGACAGGGGGCTAACTATGGCTACACCTTC. It translates to CASSEGQGANYGYTF.

J is TRBJ1-1 and V is TRBV19; D call uncertain. Trimming cost V 2 bases and J 1 base, with 8 bases left between them. Germline assignment: CDR1 LNHDA and CDR2 SQIVND (reference sequence). The CDR3 totals 14 residues. The CDR3 DNA reads as TGTGCCAGTAGTATACGACGCGAGAACACTGAAGCTTTCTTT. Translating it yields CASSIRRENTEAFF.

The chain employs TRBV9 and TRBJ2-1, with a possible D match to TRBD1 (7 bases). The CDR3 length is 14 residues. The V end lost 0 bases, the J end lost 8 bases, and 12 bases lay between the germline ends. Germline assignment: CDR1 SGDLS and CDR2 YYNGEE. The CDR3 sequence: CASSVVGGGHEQFF. The DNA for the CDR3 is TGTGCCAGCAGCGTAGTTGGAGGGGGCCATGAGCAGTTCTTC.

The genes are TRBV6-5 and TRBJ2-7, with D maybe TRBD2 (6 bases). This CDR3 comprises 12 residues. Germline V gene data show CDR1 as MNHEY and CDR2 as SVGAGI. With 6 bases removed from V and 0 bases from J, the gap between germline ends came to 6 bases. The CDR3 loop reads CASRGGSYEQYF. CDR3 DNA: TGTGCCAGCAGGGGGGGCTCCTACGAGCAGTACTTC.

This chain uses TRBV15 with TRBJ2-1, with 7 bases identical to TRBD2. This CDR3 comprises 16 residues. The germline V gene has CDR1 LNHNV and CDR2 YYDKDF (reference sequence). The V segment lost 3 bases and the J segment 2 bases; nucleotides outside the gene matches: 7. For the CDR3, the DNA is TGTGCCACCAGCAGCCTGACAGCGGGAACCTACAATGAGCAGTTCTTC. As protein: CATSSLTAGTYNEQFF.

This sequence joins TRBV5-6 and TRBJ2-2; D uncertain. The germline CDR1 and CDR2 sequences are SGHDT and YYEEEE. With 0 bases removed from V and 4 bases from J, the gap between germline ends came to 10 bases. This CDR3 spans 15 amino acids. The CDR3 region is CASSLGILGTGELFF. The DNA of the CDR3 is TGTGCCAGCAGCTTGGGGATCCTGGGCACCGGGGAGCTGTTTTTT.